This TCR beta chain originates from a study of monozygotic twins with inflammatory bowel disease. The CDR3 loop spans 16 amino acids. Germline V CDR1 and CDR2: MNHEY, SVGAGI. With the 5' RACE reads reprocessed, TCRdb shows one record per CDR3 protein and no DNA. In total, the table holds hundreds of thousands of distinct CDR3 sequences. The source is a human donor with ulcerative colitis or Crohn's disease, or a healthy co-twin of an affected twin (not recorded which). The chain has TRBV6-5 and TRBJ2-4; absent DNA, TCRdb's TRBD2 call cannot be checked. The source material was blood. CDR3 region: CASSYSRFLAGNIQYF.